This T cell receptor beta chain was sequenced for a study of shared T cell receptors in the human thymus. The CDR3 is made up of 13 amino acids. Losses at the gene ends were 6 bases for V and 2 bases for J; bases not matched to a gene: 3. Germline CDR1 and CDR2: MGHDK and SYGVNS. Only in-frame clones appear in the TCRdb table, and some are missing; sequencing was by immunoSEQ multiplex PCR. In the table there are 540,000 or so clones, about four fifths of which are singletons. The same specimen was also included in a second study, on human thymus T cells.

The receptor's source is a boy less than two years old with a congenital heart defect. Input material: thymocytes. This sequence joins TRBV25-1 and TRBJ1-2, with TRBD1 matching 7 bases. The CDR3 sequence: CASSMTGNYGYTF. CDR3 bases: TGTGCCAGCAGCATGACAGGGAACTATGGCTACACCTTC.